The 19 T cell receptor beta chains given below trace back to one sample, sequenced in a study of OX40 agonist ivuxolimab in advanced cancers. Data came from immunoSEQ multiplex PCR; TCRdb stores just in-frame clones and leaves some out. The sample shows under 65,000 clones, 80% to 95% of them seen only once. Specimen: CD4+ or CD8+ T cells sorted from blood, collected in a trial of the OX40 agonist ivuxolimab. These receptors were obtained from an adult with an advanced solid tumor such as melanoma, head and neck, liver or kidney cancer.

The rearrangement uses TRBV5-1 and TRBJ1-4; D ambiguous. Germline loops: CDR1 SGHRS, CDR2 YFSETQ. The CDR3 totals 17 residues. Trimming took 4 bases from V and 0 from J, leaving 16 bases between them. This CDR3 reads CASSPTPSGATNEKLFF. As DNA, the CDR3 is TGCGCCAGCAGCCCCACACCTTCCGGCGCAACTAATGAAAAACTGTTTTTT.

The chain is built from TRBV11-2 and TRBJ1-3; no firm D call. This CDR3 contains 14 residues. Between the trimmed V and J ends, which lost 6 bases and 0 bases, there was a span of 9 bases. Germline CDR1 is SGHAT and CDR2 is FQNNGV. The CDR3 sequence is CASSLGYSGNTIYF. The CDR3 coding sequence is TGTGCCAGCAGTCTGGGGTACTCTGGAAACACCATATATTTT. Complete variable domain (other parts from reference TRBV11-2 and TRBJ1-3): EAGVAQSPRYKIIEKRQSVAFWCNPISGHATLYWYQQILGQGPKLLIQFQNNGVVDDSQLPKDRFSAERLKGVDSTLKIQPAKLEDSAVYLCASSLGYSGNTIYFGEGSWLTVV.

The DNA for the CDR3 is TGCGCCAGCAGTGAGGCGAGGGCGAACACTGAAGCTTTCTTT. Amino acids: CASSEARANTEAFF. The chain is built from TRBV10-1 and TRBJ1-1; no clear D. Germline CDR1 reads WNHNN; CDR2 reads SYGVQD (reference sequence). The CDR3 runs 14 residues. V was trimmed by 2 bases and J by 1 base, leaving 8 bases between them.

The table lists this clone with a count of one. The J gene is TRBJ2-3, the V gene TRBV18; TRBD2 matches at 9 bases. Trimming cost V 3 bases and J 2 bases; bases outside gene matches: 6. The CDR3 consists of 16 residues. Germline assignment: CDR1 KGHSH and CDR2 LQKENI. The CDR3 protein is CASSPAASGNTDTQYF. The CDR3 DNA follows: TGTGCCAGCTCACCCGCGGCTAGCGGGAACACAGATACGCAGTATTTT.

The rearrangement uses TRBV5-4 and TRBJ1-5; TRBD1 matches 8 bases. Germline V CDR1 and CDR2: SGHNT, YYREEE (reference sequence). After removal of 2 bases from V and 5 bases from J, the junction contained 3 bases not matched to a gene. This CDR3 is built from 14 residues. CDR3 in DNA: TGTGCCAGCAGCTTACAGGGGGTGGATCAGCCCCAGCATTTT. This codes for CASSLQGVDQPQHF.

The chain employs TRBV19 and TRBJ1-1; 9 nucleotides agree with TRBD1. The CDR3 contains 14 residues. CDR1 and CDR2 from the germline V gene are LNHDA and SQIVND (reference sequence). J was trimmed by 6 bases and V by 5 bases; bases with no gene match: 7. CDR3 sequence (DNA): TGTGCCAGTAGTCCCAGGACAGGGGCTTCTGAAGCTTTCTTT. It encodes CASSPRTGASEAFF.

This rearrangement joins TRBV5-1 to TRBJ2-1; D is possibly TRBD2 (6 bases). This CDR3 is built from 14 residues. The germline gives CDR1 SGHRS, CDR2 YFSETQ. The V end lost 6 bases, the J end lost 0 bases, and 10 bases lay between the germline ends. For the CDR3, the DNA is TGCGCCAGCATGGCGGGAAGCTCCTACAATGAGCAGTTCTTC. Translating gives CASMAGSSYNEQFF.

The CDR3 here is CASSEVQRELDTQYF. CDR3 nucleotides: TGCGCCAGCAGTGAGGTCCAGCGGGAGTTGGATACGCAGTATTTT. The chain combines TRBV5-1 with TRBJ2-3; 8 nucleotides match TRBD2. Germline V gene sequence: CDR1 SGHRS, CDR2 YFSETQ. V was clipped by 5 bases and J by 6 bases; unmatched bases: 11. This CDR3 has 15 residues.

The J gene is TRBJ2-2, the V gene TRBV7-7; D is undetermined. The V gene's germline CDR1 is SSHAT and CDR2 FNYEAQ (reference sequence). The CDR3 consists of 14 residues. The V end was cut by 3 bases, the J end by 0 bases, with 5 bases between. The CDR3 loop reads CASSLGSNTGELFF. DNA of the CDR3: TGTGCCAGCAGCTTGGGCTCGAACACCGGGGAGCTGTTTTTT.

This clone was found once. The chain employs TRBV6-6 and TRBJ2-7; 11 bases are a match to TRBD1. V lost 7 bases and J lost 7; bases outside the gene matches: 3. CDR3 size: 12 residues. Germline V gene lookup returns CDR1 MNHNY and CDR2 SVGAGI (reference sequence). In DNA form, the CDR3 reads TGTGCCAGCAAGGGACAGGGGGGAGAGCAGTACTTC. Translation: CASKGQGGEQYF.

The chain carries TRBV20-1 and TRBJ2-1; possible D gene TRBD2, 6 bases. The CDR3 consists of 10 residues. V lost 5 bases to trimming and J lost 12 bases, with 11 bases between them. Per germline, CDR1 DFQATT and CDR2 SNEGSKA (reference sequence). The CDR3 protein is CSAASAGQFF. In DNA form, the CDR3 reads TGCAGTGCTGCTAGCGCAGGGCAGTTCTTC.

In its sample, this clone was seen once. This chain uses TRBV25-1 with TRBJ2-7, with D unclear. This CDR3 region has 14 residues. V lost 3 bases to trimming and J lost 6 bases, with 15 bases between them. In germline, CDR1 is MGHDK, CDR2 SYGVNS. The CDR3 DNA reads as TGTGCCAGCAGTGATTGGACGGCCGTGGGCGAGCAGTACTTC. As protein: CASSDWTAVGEQYF.

The CDR3 reads CASSPQTGRIRLPSTDTQYF. CDR3 DNA: TGTGCCAGTAGTCCGCAGACAGGGAGGATTCGTTTGCCTAGCACAGATACGCAGTATTTT. V is TRBV19 and J is TRBJ2-3, with a weak D call TRBD1 (7 bases). CDR1 and CDR2 from the germline V gene are LNHDA and SQIVND (reference sequence). The CDR3 length is 20 residues. Trimming shortened V by 5 bases and J by 0 bases, and 27 bases separated the two germline ends.

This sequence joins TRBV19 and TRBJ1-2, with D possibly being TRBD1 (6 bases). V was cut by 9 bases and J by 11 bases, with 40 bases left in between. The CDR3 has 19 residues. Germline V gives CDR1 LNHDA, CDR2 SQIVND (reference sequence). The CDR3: CASRPDSRGWGQIASGYTF. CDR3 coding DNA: TGTGCCAGCAGACCCGATTCCAGGGGTTGGGGTCAAATCGCAAGTGGGTACACCTTC.

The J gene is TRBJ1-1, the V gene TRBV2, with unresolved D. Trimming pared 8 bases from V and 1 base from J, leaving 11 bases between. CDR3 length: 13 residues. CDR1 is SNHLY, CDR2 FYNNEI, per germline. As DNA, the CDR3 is TGTGCCAGCGGGAAAACATCGAACACTGAAGCTTTCTTT. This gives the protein CASGKTSNTEAFF.

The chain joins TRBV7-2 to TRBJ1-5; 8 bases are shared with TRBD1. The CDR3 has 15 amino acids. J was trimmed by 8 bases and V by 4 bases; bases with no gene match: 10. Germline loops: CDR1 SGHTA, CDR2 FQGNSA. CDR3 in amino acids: CASSSHGQGTEPQHF. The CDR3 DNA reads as TGTGCCAGCAGCTCCCATGGACAGGGAACGGAGCCCCAGCATTTT.

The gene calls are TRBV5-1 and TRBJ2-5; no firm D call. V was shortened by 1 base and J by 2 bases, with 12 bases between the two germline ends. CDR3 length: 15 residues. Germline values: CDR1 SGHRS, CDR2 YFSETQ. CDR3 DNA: TGCGCCAGCAGCTTGATGAGGCGAAGTCAAGAGACCCAGTACTTC. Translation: CASSLMRRSQETQYF. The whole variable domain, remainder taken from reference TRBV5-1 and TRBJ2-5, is KAGVTQTPRYLIKTRGQQVTLSCSPISGHRSVSWYQQTPGQGLQFLFEYFSETQRNKGNFPGRFSGRQFSNSRSEMNVSTLELGDSALYLCASSLMRRSQETQYFGPGTRLLVL.

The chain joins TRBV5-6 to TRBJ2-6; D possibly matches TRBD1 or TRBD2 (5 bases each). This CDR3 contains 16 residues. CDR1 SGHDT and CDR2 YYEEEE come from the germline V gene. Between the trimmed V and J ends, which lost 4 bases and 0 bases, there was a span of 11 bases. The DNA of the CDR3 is TGTGCCAGCAGCATCCCAGGGAGCTCTGGGGCCAACGTCCTGACTTTC. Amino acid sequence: CASSIPGSSGANVLTF.

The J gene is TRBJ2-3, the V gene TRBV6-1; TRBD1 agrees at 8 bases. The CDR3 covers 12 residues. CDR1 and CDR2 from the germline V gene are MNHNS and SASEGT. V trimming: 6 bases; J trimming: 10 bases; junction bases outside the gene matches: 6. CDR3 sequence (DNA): TGTGCCAGCAGGGAGCAGGGGGCTGCGCAGTATTTT. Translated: CASREQGAAQYF.